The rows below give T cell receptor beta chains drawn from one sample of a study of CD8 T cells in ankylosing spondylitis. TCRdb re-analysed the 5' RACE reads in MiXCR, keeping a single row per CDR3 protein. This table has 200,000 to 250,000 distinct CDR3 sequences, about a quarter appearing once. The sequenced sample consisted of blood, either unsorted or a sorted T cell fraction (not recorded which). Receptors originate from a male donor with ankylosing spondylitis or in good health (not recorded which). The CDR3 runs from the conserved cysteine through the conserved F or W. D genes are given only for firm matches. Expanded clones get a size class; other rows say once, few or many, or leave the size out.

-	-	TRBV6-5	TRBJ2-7	CASSYQGNSYEQYF	TGTGCCAGCAGTTACCAGGGGAATTCCTACGAGCAGTACTTC
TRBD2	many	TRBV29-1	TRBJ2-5	CSVKGTSEGVETQYF	TGCAGCGTAAAGGGGACTAGCGAGGGGGTAGAGACCCAGTACTTC
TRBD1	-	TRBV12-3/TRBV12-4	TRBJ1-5	CASSRDSRDQPQHF	TGTGCCAGCAGTCGGGACAGCCGGGATCAGCCCCAGCATTTT
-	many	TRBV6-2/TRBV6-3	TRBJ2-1	CASSYPHHLGSYNEQFF	TGTGCCAGCAGTTATCCCCATCACTTAGGCTCCTACAATGAGCAGTTCTTC
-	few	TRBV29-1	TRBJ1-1	CSGLGNTEAFF	TGCAGCGGACTAGGGAACACTGAAGCTTTCTTT
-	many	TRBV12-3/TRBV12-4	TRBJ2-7	CASSLSGGYEQYF	TGTGCCAGCAGTTTATCGGGTGGCTACGAGCAGTACTTC
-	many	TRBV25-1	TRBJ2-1	CASSAPTGGRGYNEQFF	TGTGCCAGCAGTGCTCCGACCGGGGGGCGAGGCTACAATGAGCAGTTCTTC
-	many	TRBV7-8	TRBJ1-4	CASSRGDATNEKLFF	TGTGCCAGCAGCCGGGGGGATGCAACTAATGAAAAACTGTTTTTT
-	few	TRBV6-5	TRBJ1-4	CASSYELSHQEKLFF	TGTGCCAGCAGTTATGAATTGAGTCATCAGGAAAAACTGTTTTTT
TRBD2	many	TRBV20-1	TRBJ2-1	CSADAGGFAYEQFF	TGCAGTGCCGACGCGGGGGGATTCGCCTATGAGCAGTTCTTC
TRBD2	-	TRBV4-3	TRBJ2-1	CASSQGLAGVYEQFF	TGCGCCAGCAGCCAGGGACTAGCGGGAGTTTATGAGCAGTTCTTC